This paragraph reports one TCR beta chain. The antigen is undetermined. The entry originates in a study of T cell responses to AZD1222 COVID-19 vaccine. Study outcomes and limitations: Donors were largely white British and mainly female; clonal diversity was possibly underestimated. Just 5 to 7 AZD1222 recipients were seropositive at baseline. Repertoires were obtained solely post-peak T cell response. Recipients of two AZD1222 doses showed rising Spike-specific TCR breadth and depth.

CDR1 is GTSNPN, CDR2 SVGIG, per germline (reference sequence). Trimming pared 0 bases from V and 4 bases from J, leaving 12 bases between. The CDR3 loop spans 14 amino acids. Assay: immunoSEQ multiplex PCR; the TCRdb copy retains only in-frame clones and omits some. The sample holds approximately 160,000 clones, 94% seen once. This chain joins TRBV30 and TRBJ1-2; D is uncertain. The receptor was derived from an adult who received the AZD1222 COVID-19 vaccine. Sequencing was performed on peripheral blood, taken 28 days after the second AZD1222 dose. DNA of the CDR3: TGTGCCTGGAGTGTAGGTCCAGCCCTCTATGGCTACACCTTC. Its protein is CAWSVGPALYGYTF.